Below, one T cell receptor beta chain is given with its context. RNA was extracted with the RNeasy kit, and a quantity of roughly 0.45 to 1 ug was reverse transcribed using random hexamers. An immunoSEQ multiplex PCR generated amplified TCR beta CDR3 products spanning 54 Vbeta and 13 Jbeta. TCRdb independently ran MiXCR on the immunoSEQ multiplex PCR reads; one entry per CDR3 protein. The table shows about 240,000 distinct CDR3 sequences, with approximately 95% occurring only once. Recently defined diagnostic criteria classed the Susac syndrome patients as definite or probable. The CDR3 is 18 amino acids. Trimming took 2 bases from V and 2 from J; bases not matched to a gene: 12. From germline, CDR1 is SGHAT and CDR2 FQNNGV. The data belong to a study of CD8 T cells in Susac syndrome.

The chain carries TRBV11-2 and TRBJ2-1, with TRBD2 matching over 7 bases. Sample: CD4+ T cells from PBMCs. The clonotype was recovered from a human donor with Susac syndrome. CDR3 DNA sequence: TGTGCCAGCAGCTTAAAGCTGCGCGGGAGAGTGGCCTACAATGAGCAGTTCTTC. This sequence encodes CASSLKLRGRVAYNEQFF.